These 20 T cell receptor beta chains were sequenced from one sample in a study of blood T cell repertoires in COVID-19. Profiling relied on immunoSEQ multiplex PCR, and the TCRdb table lists in-frame clones only, not all of them. This repertoire shows about 230,000 clones, around 88% found once; its top ten account for 2.5%. The material sequenced was PBMCs or T cells enriched from blood (not recorded which). Source of these receptors: a woman aged 35 to 49 with acute COVID-19.

The chain employs TRBV12-5 and TRBJ2-5; 10 positions match TRBD1. V was pared by 5 bases and J by 4 bases, with 4 bases of the junction left unmatched. The CDR3 runs to 14 residues. The germline V gene has CDR1 LGHNT and CDR2 FRNRAP. DNA of the CDR3: TGTGCTAGTGGTGGGGACAGGGGAGGAGAGACCCAGTACTTC. Translation gives CASGGDRGGETQYF.

The chain is built from TRBV3-1 (or the pseudogene TRBV3-2) and TRBJ1-1; TRBD1 aligns across 9 bases. Losses at the gene ends were 4 bases for V and 5 bases for J; bases not matched to a gene: 11. Per the germline V gene, CDR1 is LGHDT and CDR2 is YNNKEL (reference sequence). The CDR3 runs 16 residues. The CDR3 is CASSPRDRAGRTEAFF. In DNA form, the CDR3 reads TGTGCCAGCAGCCCCCGGGACAGGGCAGGTAGGACTGAAGCTTTCTTT.

The rearrangement uses TRBV7-2 and TRBJ1-3; possible D gene TRBD1, 5 bases. CDR3 length: 16 residues. The germline V and J ends were trimmed by 7 bases and 4 bases, with 20 bases remaining between them. Looked up from germline, CDR1 is SGHTA and CDR2 is FQGNSA. The CDR3 DNA is TGTGCCAGCAACAGAGACCCCGGGGGGGAAGGAAACACCATATATTTT. Translation gives CASNRDPGGEGNTIYF.

The chain links TRBV2 to TRBJ2-2; tentative D call: TRBD2 (6 bases). Trimming took 6 bases from V and 1 from J, leaving 9 bases between them. This CDR3 contains 14 residues. The germline V gene encodes CDR1 SNHLY and CDR2 FYNNEI. CDR3 amino acids: CASRGLKNTGELFF. The DNA for the CDR3 is TGTGCCAGCAGGGGACTTAAGAACACCGGGGAGCTGTTTTTT.

The chain has TRBV10-3 and TRBJ2-2; 7 nucleotides agree with TRBD1. After removal of 4 bases from V and 7 bases from J, the junction contained 12 bases not matched to a gene. Germline V gene lookup returns CDR1 ENHRY and CDR2 SYGVKD. CDR3 size: 16 residues. The CDR3 reads CAISVSVLGGSGELFF. CDR3 nucleotide sequence: TGTGCCATCAGTGTATCGGTTTTAGGGGGCAGCGGGGAGCTGTTTTTT.

This chain uses TRBV12-3 or TRBV12-4 with TRBJ1-2; D gene ambiguous. The CDR3 has 13 residues. V was cut by 7 bases and J by 4 bases, with 13 bases left in between. The CDR3 loop is CASTYVPFYGYTF. CDR3 sequence (DNA): TGTGCCAGCACCTATGTGCCCTTCTATGGCTACACCTTC.

The chain carries TRBV21-1 and TRBJ1-2. TRBV21-1 is given as a pseudogene. The length of the CDR3 is 17 residues. Written as DNA, the CDR3 is TGTGCCAGCAGCAAAAAGCGGGGGCTCAATCCCTACTATGGCTACACCTTC. Its translation: CASSKKRGLNPYYGYTF.

This sequence joins TRBV6-5 and TRBJ1-5; 9 nucleotides agree with TRBD1. The V gene's germline CDR1 is MNHEY and CDR2 SVGAGI. With 7 bases clipped from V and 2 bases from J, the junction kept 3 bases outside the gene matches. The CDR3 has 14 residues. CDR3 bases: TGTGCCAGCAAGGACAGGGGAGGCAATCAGCCCCAGCATTTT. It translates to CASKDRGGNQPQHF.

V gene TRBV29-1 combines with J gene TRBJ2-7; 9 bases are a match to TRBD1. V lost 5 bases to trimming and J lost 5 bases; unmatched junction nucleotides: 7. CDR3 length: 13 residues. Germline lookup yields CDR1 SQVTM and CDR2 ANQGSEA. CDR3 in amino acids: CSVLTGGGNEQYF. The CDR3 bases are TGCAGCGTTTTAACAGGGGGCGGAAACGAGCAGTACTTC.

The V gene is TRBV3-1 (or the pseudogene TRBV3-2), the J gene TRBJ2-1; possibly TRBD2 for D (5 bases). From germline, CDR1 is LGHDT and CDR2 YNNKEL (reference sequence). This CDR3 region has 12 residues. The ends were cut back, 4 bases at V and 10 bases at J, with 11 bases in the middle. CDR3 nucleotides: TGTGCCAGCAGCCGACGGGGATTGGAGCAGTTCTTC. Translation: CASSRRGLEQFF.

The chain couples TRBV5-1 to TRBJ1-2; D perhaps matches TRBD1 (5 bases). V lost 2 bases and J lost 6, with 14 bases in between. The CDR3 spans 14 residues. Germline V gene sequence: CDR1 SGHRS, CDR2 YFSETQ. CDR3 residues: CASSFPLAGDGYTF. The CDR3 nucleotides are TGCGCCAGCAGCTTTCCCCTGGCGGGGGATGGCTACACCTTC.

The chain joins TRBV10-3 to TRBJ2-6; 12 bases agree with TRBD1. The germline V gene has CDR1 ENHRY and CDR2 SYGVKD. This CDR3 region has 18 residues. V dropped 5 bases and J dropped 4; count of bases not matched to a gene: 9. The CDR3 loop reads CAISPRGQGASGANVLTF. For the CDR3, the DNA is TGTGCCATCAGTCCACGGGGACAGGGGGCCTCCGGGGCCAACGTCCTGACTTTC.

The rearrangement uses TRBV7-9 and TRBJ1-4; 9 nucleotides match TRBD1. In germline, CDR1 is SEHNR, CDR2 FQNEAQ (reference sequence). V lost 5 bases, J lost 8 bases, and 6 bases stayed unmatched. The CDR3 sequence is 14 residues long. The CDR3 spells CASSATGGNEKLFF. CDR3 DNA: TGTGCCAGCAGCGCCACAGGGGGCAACGAAAAACTGTTTTTT.

This clone was observed once. The chain uses TRBV25-1 and TRBJ1-2; weak D call: TRBD1 (5 bases). V lost 2 bases to trimming and J lost 6 bases, with 13 bases between them. The CDR3 has 14 residues. Germline V lookup: CDR1 MGHDK, CDR2 SYGVNS. CDR3 in amino acids: CASSEPAGLNGYTF. The CDR3 DNA sequence: TGTGCCAGCAGTGAACCCGCAGGGCTTAATGGCTACACCTTC.

At least ten counts were recorded for this clone. The rearrangement links TRBV7-8 to TRBJ1-2; TRBD1 matches at 7 bases. There are 18 residues in the CDR3. V lost 2 bases and J lost 0; bases outside the gene matches: 12. The germline V gene encodes CDR1 SGHVS and CDR2 FQNEAQ. CDR3 region: CASSLSRRQGRANYGYTF. CDR3 sequence (DNA): TGTGCCAGCAGCTTAAGCCGCCGACAGGGCCGAGCTAACTATGGCTACACCTTC. The full variable domain, completed using reference TRBV7-8 and TRBJ1-2, is GAGVSQSPRYKVAKRGQDVALRCDPISGHVSLFWYQQALGQGPEFLTYFQNEAQLDKSGLPSDRFFAERPEGSVSTLKIQRTQQEDSAVYLCASSLSRRQGRANYGYTFGSGTRLTVV.

This chain uses TRBV4-3 with TRBJ1-2; D unclear. The CDR3 is 16 amino acids. The germline V gene has CDR1 LGHNA and CDR2 YSLEER. V lost 0 bases to trimming and J lost 3 bases, with 14 bases between them. The CDR3, as DNA: TGCGCCAGCAGCCAAGATTCTACCTCGGTATACTATGGCTACACCTTC. Amino acids: CASSQDSTSVYYGYTF.

The V gene is TRBV5-4, the J gene TRBJ1-4; D gene ambiguous. Trimming stripped 4 bases from V and 4 bases from J, with 8 bases between. Germline V gene lookup returns CDR1 SGHNT and CDR2 YYREEE (reference sequence). This CDR3 has 13 residues. The CDR3 DNA reads TGTGCCAGCAGCCCGGACTATAATGAAAAACTGTTTTTT. This sequence encodes CASSPDYNEKLFF.

V and J are TRBV5-5 and TRBJ2-7; perhaps TRBD1 as D (6 bases). Trimming cost V 1 base and J 0 bases, with 11 bases left between them. Looked up from germline, CDR1 is SGHKS and CDR2 is YYEKEE (reference sequence). CDR3 size: 15 residues. CDR3 sequence: CASSLQGSHSYEQYF. Written as DNA, the CDR3 is TGTGCCAGCAGCTTGCAGGGGTCGCACTCCTACGAGCAGTACTTC.

CDR3 nucleotides: TGTGCCACCACAGGGGCCCCTAGCACAGATACGCAGTATTTT. Translated, it gives CATTGAPSTDTQYF. V and J are TRBV24-1 and TRBJ2-3; D is possibly TRBD1 (6 bases). The V gene lost 8 bases and the J gene lost 0 bases, with 11 bases spanning the gap. This CDR3 has 14 residues. The germline CDR1 and CDR2 sequences are KGHDR and SFDVKD.

In this sample, this clone turned up once. V usage is TRBV7-8 and J usage is TRBJ2-1; 7 nucleotides line up with TRBD1. Unmatched junction bases numbered 9, after V lost 4 bases and J lost 0 bases. This CDR3 region has 17 residues. Germline V CDR1 and CDR2: SGHVS, FQNEAQ. The CDR3 protein is CASSSITGQSSYNEQFF. CDR3 DNA: TGTGCCAGCAGCTCGATTACGGGACAGAGCTCCTACAATGAGCAGTTCTTC.